A single sample gave rise to the 29 T cell receptor beta chains below, sequenced in a study of metastatic and nonmetastatic thyroid tumors. All patients were untreated before thyroid surgery. TCRdb redid the clone calls on the PCR reads using MiXCR. The sample yields approximately 30,000 clones, about a quarter seen once. Sequencing input: blood. The source is a female donor with papillary thyroid cancer or a benign thyroid nodule (not recorded which). Some clones in this sample may be carry-over from other donors' samples.

This clone was counted at least ten times. This rearrangement joins TRBV29-1 to TRBJ2-7; TRBD2 aligns across 10 bases. Unmatched junction bases numbered 7, after V lost 1 base and J lost 4 bases. Germline V lookup: CDR1 SQVTM, CDR2 ANQGSEA. The CDR3 is 15 amino acids. This CDR3 is CSVEGGPSGSYEQYF. CDR3 in DNA: TGCAGCGTTGAAGGGGGCCCTAGCGGGAGTTACGAGCAGTACTTC.

This clone came up many times. The V gene is TRBV19, the J gene TRBJ2-1; D perhaps matches TRBD2 (5 bases). The CDR3 extends over 16 amino acids. The V and J ends lost 3 bases and 0 bases respectively, with 12 bases between them. CDR1 and CDR2 (germline): LNHDA, SQIVND (reference sequence). CDR3: CASSILAWSSYNEQFF. The CDR3, as DNA: TGTGCCAGTAGTATCCTAGCATGGAGCTCCTACAATGAGCAGTTCTTC.

This clone has more than one count but fewer than ten. Without the conserved terminal phenylalanine or tryptophan, this CDR3 likely stems from a read error. The CDR3 protein is CASSQVPKGTQYS. CDR3 nucleotides: TGTGCCAGCAGTCAGGTTCCCAAGGGGACCCAGTACTCC. The J gene is TRBJ2-5, the V gene TRBV6-1, with D unclear. This CDR3 region has 13 residues. Germline V gene lookup returns CDR1 MNHNS and CDR2 SASEGT. Trimming stripped 5 bases from V and 7 bases from J, with 14 bases between.

Judged by abundance, this clone is medium-sized (0.01 to 0.1%). The chain combines TRBV24-1 with TRBJ2-7; D is uncertain. CDR1 is KGHDR, CDR2 SFDVKD, per germline. The CDR3 covers 13 residues. Between the trimmed V and J ends, which lost 4 bases and 0 bases, there was a span of 6 bases. The CDR3 sequence is CATSDRTSYEQYF. The CDR3 DNA reads as TGTGCCACCAGTGACCGGACCTCCTACGAGCAGTACTTC.

The sample holds a few counts of this clone. This chain links TRBV19 with TRBJ2-7, with D possibly matching TRBD2 (6 bases). There are 15 residues in the CDR3. The germline V gene has CDR1 LNHDA and CDR2 SQIVND (reference sequence). Trimming left V 5 bases short and J 9 bases short, with 23 bases between. The CDR3 DNA follows: TGTGCCAGTAGTCTTGTGGGAGGCCTAATAGATACGCAGTACTTC. Translating gives CASSLVGGLIDTQYF.

The chain recombines TRBV4-2 with TRBJ2-6; D unresolved. V dropped 1 base and J dropped 1 base, with 8 bases sitting between them. The length of the CDR3 is 16 residues. Germline V gene sequence: CDR1 LGHNA, CDR2 YNFKEQ. The CDR3 protein is CASSQGEESGANVLTF. CDR3 bases: TGTGCCAGCAGCCAAGGAGAGGAGTCTGGGGCCAACGTCCTGACTTTC.

This clone was recorded at least ten times. The chain carries TRBV27 and TRBJ2-3; D is perhaps TRBD1 (7 bases). The V gene's germline CDR1 is MNHEY and CDR2 SMNVEV (reference sequence). The germline V and J ends were trimmed by 5 bases and 3 bases, with 21 bases remaining between them. The CDR3 is 17 amino acids. CDR3 sequence: CASSSGFAGQLTDTQYF. CDR3 bases: TGTGCCAGCAGTAGTGGATTTGCGGGACAGTTGACAGATACGCAGTATTTT.

In this sample, this clone is medium-sized. This chain uses TRBV6-1 with TRBJ2-7, with D possibly matching TRBD1 (5 bases). Germline V lookup: CDR1 MNHNS, CDR2 SASEGT. The V gene lost 5 bases and the J gene lost 2 bases, with 10 bases spanning the gap. The CDR3 is 13 amino acids. The CDR3 spells CASSPRDPYEQYF. The CDR3 nucleotides are TGTGCCAGCAGTCCCAGGGATCCCTACGAGCAGTACTTC.

This clone was recorded many times. The chain is built from TRBV5-1 and TRBJ1-6, with D maybe TRBD1 (5 bases). CDR3 length equals 16 residues. CDR1 is SGHRS and CDR2 is YFSETQ in the germline V gene. Trimming cost V 4 bases and J 2 bases, with 13 bases left between them. CDR3 bases: TGCGCCAGCAGCATTGCGGGACGGACCTATAATTCACCCCTCCACTTT. Its translation: CASSIAGRTYNSPLHF. Full variable domain (rest looked up from reference TRBV5-1 and TRBJ1-6): KAGVTQTPRYLIKTRGQQVTLSCSPISGHRSVSWYQQTPGQGLQFLFEYFSETQRNKGNFPGRFSGRQFSNSRSEMNVSTLELGDSALYLCASSIAGRTYNSPLHFGNGTRLTVT.

This clone was picked up many times. The rearrangement joins TRBV10-3 to TRBJ2-4; TRBD1 agrees at 8 bases. V shed 4 bases and J 6 bases; nucleotides not matched to a gene: 14. The germline V gene encodes CDR1 ENHRY and CDR2 SYGVKD. The CDR3 runs to 17 residues. CDR3 in DNA: TGTGCCATCAGTGGCCCTAACACAGGGGGTATTAGAAACATTCAGTACTTC. Its translation is CAISGPNTGGIRNIQYF.

The sample holds many counts of this clone. CDR3 nucleotide sequence: TGTGCCAGCAGCCAACGGCCCGGCGCCGAAGCTTTCTTT. Protein product: CASSQRPGAEAFF. This chain uses TRBV16 with TRBJ1-1, with no clear D. The CDR3 length is 13 residues. V gave up 2 bases and J gave up 8 bases, with 12 bases separating them. Germline V gene data show CDR1 as KGHSY and CDR2 as FQNENV. Combining the CDR3 with reference TRBV16 and TRBJ1-1 gives the whole variable domain GEEVAQTPKHLVRGEGQKAKLYCAPIKGHSYVFWYQQVLKNEFKFLISFQNENVFDETGMPKERFSAKCLPNSPCSLEIQATKLEDSAVYFCASSQRPGAEAFFGQGTRLTVV.

By frequency in the sample, this clone is medium-sized. The chain uses TRBV3-1 and TRBJ2-1; no firm D call. V was trimmed by 5 bases and J by 4 bases, leaving 3 bases between them. The CDR3 has 11 residues. Germline V gives CDR1 LGHDT, CDR2 YNNKEL (reference sequence). The CDR3: CASSIYNEQFF. CDR3 DNA sequence: TGTGCCAGCAGCATATACAATGAGCAGTTCTTC.

This clone was detected once. In nucleotides, the CDR3 is TGCAGTGCGCCTAGCCCTAGCGGGAGAGGAGATACGCAGTATTTT. Amino acids: CSAPSPSGRGDTQYF. The V and J genes are TRBV20-1 and TRBJ2-3, with 10 nucleotides matching TRBD2. The CDR3 consists of 15 residues. Germline V gives CDR1 DFQATT, CDR2 SNEGSKA (reference sequence). V lost 6 bases, J lost 5 bases, and 11 bases stayed unmatched.

This clone has a count of ten or more. The chain couples TRBV14 to TRBJ2-7, with 7 nucleotides matching TRBD1. V trimming: 0 bases; J trimming: 7 bases; junction bases outside the gene matches: 9. CDR3 length: 15 residues. CDR1 is SGHDN, CDR2 FVKESK, per germline. The CDR3 DNA sequence: TGTGCCAGCAGCCAAGATGGCAGGGGGTTGGGGGAGCAGTACTTC. It encodes CASSQDGRGLGEQYF. Full variable domain (remainder filled in from reference TRBV14 and TRBJ2-7): EAGVTQFPSHSVIEKGQTVTLRCDPISGHDNLYWYRRVMGKEIKFLLHFVKESKQDESGMPNNRFLAERTGGTYSTLKVQPAELEDSGVYFCASSQDGRGLGEQYFGPGTRLTVT.

This clone appeared a few times. V usage is TRBV10-1 and J usage is TRBJ2-7; no firm D call. The CDR3 is 17 residues long. Deletions cut 3 bases from V and 3 bases from J, with 21 bases between. Germline CDR1 WNHNN, CDR2 SYGVQD (reference sequence). The CDR3 DNA follows: TGCGCCAGCAGTGATCCGATTTCAGGTACCTCCCGCTACGAGCAGTACTTC. Protein product: CASSDPISGTSRYEQYF.

Regarding this clone: Germline and junction disagree at one end, which may indicate a read error. The chain carries TRBV11-3 and TRBJ2-7; D possibly uses TRBD1 or TRBD2 (5 bases each). The CDR3 length is 16 residues. CDR1 and CDR2 (germline): SGHNT, YENEEA. CDR3 nucleotides: TGTGGAAGCAGCTTAGAGGTCAGAGGGGCAGTGGGGGAGCAGAACTTC. It specifies CGSSLEVRGAVGEQNF. The full variable domain, in which reference TRBV11-3 and TRBJ2-7 provide the parts outside the CDR3, is EAGVVQSPRYKIIEKKQPVAFWCNPISGHNTLYWYLQNLGQGPELLIRYENEEAVDDSQLPKDRFSAERLKGVDSTLKIQPAELGDSAVYLCGSSLEVRGAVGEQNFGPGTRLTVT.

This clone was detected many times. This chain links TRBV20-1 with TRBJ1-5, with D hard to call. Germline V gene sequence: CDR1 DFQATT, CDR2 SNEGSKA (reference sequence). The CDR3 totals 13 residues. The V end lost 0 bases, the J end lost 8 bases, and 11 bases lay between the germline ends. The CDR3 reads CSARESNGKPQHF. In DNA, the CDR3 is TGCAGTGCTAGAGAGAGCAACGGGAAGCCCCAGCATTTT.

The sample holds many counts of this clone. The rearrangement joins TRBV2 to TRBJ1-6; the D is unclear. Germline CDR1 SNHLY, CDR2 FYNNEI. Trimming stripped 7 bases from V and 8 bases from J, with 18 bases between. The CDR3 contains 15 residues. The chain's CDR3 is CASTLGPLLYSPLHF. The CDR3 DNA follows: TGTGCCAGCACGCTGGGCCCTCTTCTTTATTCACCCCTCCACTTT.

This clone occurred a few times. V is TRBV7-9 and J is TRBJ2-7; D not resolved. The V gene lost 5 bases and the J gene lost 3 bases, with 8 bases spanning the gap. Germline values: CDR1 SEHNR, CDR2 FQNEAQ (reference sequence). The CDR3 is 12 amino acids. The CDR3 reads CASSLDNYEQYF. The CDR3 DNA reads TGTGCCAGCAGCCTAGACAACTACGAGCAGTACTTC.

This clone is judged medium-sized. This chain joins TRBV12-3 or TRBV12-4 and TRBJ2-1, with 7 bases that match TRBD1. The ends lost 5 bases at V and 7 bases at J; junction bases unmatched: 5. The CDR3 totals 13 residues. DNA of the CDR3: TGTGCCAGCAGTCCGAAGGACAGGAATGAGCAGTTCTTC. As protein: CASSPKDRNEQFF.

This clone was detected many times. This rearrangement joins TRBV7-9 to TRBJ1-4, with 7 bases that match TRBD1. The CDR3 is 15 amino acids. Looked up from germline, CDR1 is SEHNR and CDR2 is FQNEAQ (reference sequence). V shed 6 bases, J shed 5 bases, and the junction held 9 bases outside the gene matches. CDR3 in DNA: TGTGCCAGCAGTGAGCAGGGGGGAATAAATGAAAAACTGTTTTTT. Its translation is CASSEQGGINEKLFF.

This chain uses TRBV6-1 with TRBJ2-3, with D unclear. From germline, CDR1 is MNHNS and CDR2 SASEGT. CDR3 size: 17 residues. V was trimmed by 4 bases and J by 0 bases, leaving 17 bases between them. The CDR3 DNA follows: TGTGCCAGCAGTGGTTGGTTACGGCATAAAAGCACAGATACGCAGTATTTT. This translates into CASSGWLRHKSTDTQYF.

This clone appeared many times. This sequence may be a read error, since a much larger clone differs from it by one base. The identical CDR3 is also encoded by other nucleotide sequences in the sample. The chain links TRBV12-3 or TRBV12-4 to TRBJ1-3; the D gene is possibly TRBD1 (5 bases). Trimming pared 6 bases from V and 6 bases from J, leaving 12 bases between. The CDR3 covers 13 residues. This CDR3 reads CASSFAGKNTIYF. The CDR3 nucleotides read TGTGCCAGCAGCTTCGCAGGGAAAAACACCATATATTTT.

The table lists this clone with a few counts. The genes are TRBV28 and TRBJ2-2; a weak D match, TRBD2 (6 bases). V lost 1 base, J lost 4 bases, and 13 bases lay in between. Germline-derived CDR1 and CDR2 are MDHEN and SYDVKM. The CDR3 is 16 amino acids. CDR3 nucleotide sequence: TGTGCCAGCAGTTTATCGGGGGTAACCCTCACCGGGGAGCTGTTTTTT. Protein sequence: CASSLSGVTLTGELFF.

This clone occurred many times. This chain connects TRBV14 to TRBJ2-2; maybe TRBD1 (7 bases). The germline V gene has CDR1 SGHDN and CDR2 FVKESK. CDR3 length: 15 residues. V shed 4 bases and J shed 7 bases, with 16 bases lying between them. The CDR3 DNA follows: TGTGCCAGCAGCCGCCTGGCAGGGGGACTCGGGGAGCTGTTTTTT. Its protein is CASSRLAGGLGELFF. The whole variable domain, filled in from reference TRBV14 and TRBJ2-2, reads EAGVTQFPSHSVIEKGQTVTLRCDPISGHDNLYWYRRVMGKEIKFLLHFVKESKQDESGMPNNRFLAERTGGTYSTLKVQPAELEDSGVYFCASSRLAGGLGELFFGEGSRLTVL.

This clone was recorded many times. The V call is TRBV20-1, the J call TRBJ2-7; 7 bases align to TRBD2. Germline trimming cut 4 bases from V and 2 bases from J; bases unmatched to any gene: 5. Germline-derived CDR1 and CDR2 are DFQATT and SNEGSKA (reference sequence). CDR3 length: 13 residues. The CDR3 region has the DNA TGCAGTGCTAAACCTAGCGGAGCCTACGAGCAGTACTTC. As protein: CSAKPSGAYEQYF.

This clone is labeled medium-sized (0.01 to 0.1%). The chain recombines TRBV12-3 or TRBV12-4 with TRBJ2-1; no firm D call. V lost 5 bases and J 9 bases, leaving 8 bases between the germline ends. The length of the CDR3 is 11 residues. CDR3: CASSQTLEQFF. CDR3 DNA: TGTGCCAGCAGTCAGACCCTTGAGCAGTTCTTC.

At least ten counts were recorded for this clone. V is TRBV6-1 and J is TRBJ1-2, with unresolved D. The CDR3 spans 14 residues. From germline, CDR1 is MNHNS and CDR2 SASEGT. Trimming cost V 5 bases and J 7 bases, with 17 bases left between them. The CDR3 DNA follows: TGTGCCAGCAGTACCCAAGTCGGGTATGGTGGCTACACCTTC. This sequence encodes CASSTQVGYGGYTF.

This clone was seen many times. This chain uses TRBV30 with TRBJ2-1; TRBD1 matches at 9 bases. This CDR3 comprises 15 residues. Losses at the gene ends were 4 bases for V and 5 bases for J; bases not matched to a gene: 9. CDR1 and CDR2 (germline): GTSNPN, SVGIG (reference sequence). The CDR3 here is CAWIARDRAHNEQFF. The CDR3 nucleotides read TGTGCCTGGATCGCCCGGGACAGGGCCCACAATGAGCAGTTCTTC.